One sample yielded the 17 T cell receptor beta chains listed below, sequenced in a study of OX40 agonist ivuxolimab in advanced cancers. Some clones are missing from TCRdb's copy, which holds only in-frame ones; the method was immunoSEQ multiplex PCR. The sample includes fewer than 55,000 clones, around 80% seen only once; the top ten take nearly 7%. This specimen consisted of CD4+ or CD8+ T cells sorted from blood, obtained in a trial of the OX40 agonist ivuxolimab. These receptor sequences come from an adult with an advanced solid tumor such as melanoma, head and neck, liver or kidney cancer.

The chain recombines TRBV5-6 with TRBJ2-7; 14 bases line up with TRBD2. From germline, CDR1 is SGHDT and CDR2 YYEEEE. V dropped 4 bases and J dropped 5; count of bases not matched to a gene: 11. This CDR3 is built from 17 residues. The CDR3 sequence: CASSRTAGLAGADEQYF. For the CDR3, the DNA is TGTGCCAGCAGCAGGACAGCGGGACTAGCGGGAGCCGACGAGCAGTACTTC.

The chain carries TRBV6-1 and TRBJ2-1; TRBD2 aligns across 10 bases. Germline loops: CDR1 MNHNS, CDR2 SASEGT. This CDR3 has 15 amino acids. V was pared by 4 bases and J by 8 bases, with 8 bases of the junction left unmatched. The CDR3 sequence is CASSALAGGIHEQFF. CDR3 DNA sequence: TGTGCCAGCAGTGCATTAGCGGGAGGTATCCATGAGCAGTTCTTC.

The V call is TRBV13, the J call TRBJ2-5; 8 nucleotides align to TRBD2. The DNA end favors TRBJ2-7, so the J call may be wrong. This CDR3 is built from 14 residues. Germline CDR1 and CDR2: PRHDT and FYEKMQ (reference sequence). CDR3 nucleotides: TGTGCCAGCAGCGAGACTAGCGTCTCCTACGAGCAGTACTTC. This encodes CASSETSVSYEQYF.

This chain joins TRBV7-2 and TRBJ1-5; 10 bases match TRBD1. Looked up from germline, CDR1 is SGHTA and CDR2 is FQGNSA. J lost 2 bases, V lost 2 bases, and 6 bases had no gene match. There are 17 residues in the CDR3. The CDR3 DNA reads TGTGCCAGCAGCTTACCGACAGGGGGCGCGGGCAATCAGCCCCAGCATTTT. As protein: CASSLPTGGAGNQPQHF.

V gene TRBV29-1 combines with J gene TRBJ1-5; D is perhaps TRBD1 (5 bases). This CDR3 has 12 residues. From germline, CDR1 is SQVTM and CDR2 ANQGSEA. Trimming left V 4 bases short and J 6 bases short, with 10 bases between. The CDR3 loop is CSVGGSGQPQHF. CDR3 nucleotides: TGCAGCGTTGGGGGGTCTGGTCAGCCCCAGCATTTT.

This clone showed up just a few times. The chain uses TRBV5-8 and TRBJ1-5; D perhaps matches TRBD1 (5 bases). The CDR3 extends over 14 amino acids. The germline V gene has CDR1 SGHTS and CDR2 YDEGEE. V was trimmed by 4 bases and J by 1 base, leaving 9 bases between them. The CDR3 sequence: CASSRGLSNQPQHF. The CDR3 nucleotides read TGTGCCAGCAGCAGGGGATTAAGCAATCAGCCCCAGCATTTT.

The chain carries TRBV5-1 and TRBJ2-5, with 9 bases identical to TRBD1. Judging by the DNA end, TRBJ2-7 fits better; the J call may be wrong. The CDR3 totals 13 residues. Germline-derived CDR1 and CDR2 are SGHRS and YFSETQ. The CDR3 nucleotides are TGCGCCAGCAGCAAGGGACAGGGAGACGAGCAGTACTTC. It is translated as CASSKGQGDEQYF.

This chain joins TRBV7-2 and TRBJ2-2; maybe TRBD2 (6 bases). The CDR3 consists of 15 residues. V was clipped by 0 bases and J by 2 bases, with 7 bases between them. Germline V gene sequence: CDR1 SGHTA, CDR2 FQGNSA. This CDR3 reads CASSLAGGNTGELFF. DNA of the CDR3: TGTGCCAGCAGCTTAGCGGGAGGCAACACCGGGGAGCTGTTTTTT.

The genes are TRBV7-2 and TRBJ2-7; the D is unclear. With 1 base removed from V and 0 bases from J, the gap between germline ends came to 7 bases. The CDR3 sequence is 14 residues long. Germline assignment: CDR1 SGHTA and CDR2 FQGNSA. The CDR3 reads CASSLGQSSYEQYF. In DNA form, the CDR3 reads TGTGCCAGCAGCTTAGGTCAGAGCTCCTACGAGCAGTACTTC. The full variable domain, in which reference TRBV7-2 and TRBJ2-7 provide the parts outside the CDR3, is GAGVSQSPSNKVTEKGKDVELRCDPISGHTALYWYRQSLGQGLEFLIYFQGNSAPDKSGLPSDRFSAERTGGSVSTLTIQRTQQEDSAVYLCASSLGQSSYEQYFGPGTRLTVT.

The chain joins TRBV29-1 to TRBJ2-1; 11 positions match TRBD2. The CDR3 extends over 16 amino acids. The germline gives CDR1 SQVTM, CDR2 ANQGSEA. V shed 0 bases, J shed 3 bases, and the junction held 4 bases outside the gene matches. The CDR3 sequence: CSVEEPTSGSYNEQFF. The CDR3 region has the DNA TGCAGCGTTGAAGAGCCAACTAGCGGGAGCTACAATGAGCAGTTCTTC.

In this sample, this clone turned up many times. Other nucleotide sequences from this sample produce the same CDR3. The chain employs TRBV5-4 and TRBJ2-5; perhaps TRBD2 as D (5 bases). The CDR3 is 13 residues long. Germline-derived CDR1 and CDR2 are SGHNT and YYREEE (reference sequence). V was trimmed by 0 bases and J by 5 bases, leaving 8 bases between them. The CDR3 nucleotides read TGTGCCAGCAGCTTGGTTCCTAGCGAGACCCAGTACTTC. This sequence encodes CASSLVPSETQYF. Full variable domain (outside the CDR3, taken from reference TRBV5-4 and TRBJ2-5): ETGVTQSPTHLIKTRGQQVTLRCSSQSGHNTVSWYQQALGQGPQFIFQYYREEENGRGNFPPRFSGLQFPNYSSELNVNALELDDSALYLCASSLVPSETQYFGPGTRLLVL.

The rearrangement uses TRBV5-1 and TRBJ2-7; tentative D call: TRBD1 (6 bases). Trimming cost V 4 bases and J 0 bases, with 17 bases left between them. The germline V gene encodes CDR1 SGHRS and CDR2 YFSETQ. CDR3 length equals 16 residues. CDR3 region: CASSPRTGTTSYEQYF. For the CDR3, the DNA is TGCGCCAGCAGCCCCCGGACCGGGACAACCTCCTACGAGCAGTACTTC.

CDR3 DNA: TGTGCCAGCAGTTACCGGGCGGATAATGAAAAACTGTTTTTT. Amino acid sequence: CASSYRADNEKLFF. The rearrangement links TRBV6-5 to TRBJ1-4; D is unclear. Germline V gives CDR1 MNHEY, CDR2 SVGAGI. V shed 2 bases and J shed 4 bases, with 8 bases lying between them. The CDR3 has 14 residues.

Only a few counts were recorded for this clone. The chain uses TRBV21-1 and TRBJ2-3; the D segment call TRBD2 is taken from the table without a DNA check. TRBV21-1 is a pseudogene. The CDR3 is made up of 16 amino acids. The CDR3 reads CASSKGASGDTDTQYF. CDR3 DNA sequence: TGTGCCAGCAGCAAAGGGGCTAGCGGGGACACAGATACGCAGTATTTT.

The rearrangement joins TRBV2 to TRBJ2-1; no clear D. Germline V gene sequence: CDR1 SNHLY, CDR2 FYNNEI. This CDR3 comprises 15 residues. V was clipped by 1 base and J by 8 bases, with 15 bases between them. The CDR3, as DNA: TGTGCCAGCAGTGAAGGGCTAGGCGCGTGGGATGAGCAGTTCTTC. This encodes CASSEGLGAWDEQFF. Full variable domain (outside the CDR3, taken from reference TRBV2 and TRBJ2-1): EPEVTQTPSHQVTQMGQEVILRCVPISNHLYFYWYRQILGQKVEFLVSFYNNEISEKSEIFDDQFSVERPDGSNFTLKIRSTKLEDSAMYFCASSEGLGAWDEQFFGPGTRLTVL.

The chain uses TRBV30 and TRBJ1-4; 7 bases match TRBD1. Germline V gene lookup returns CDR1 GTSNPN and CDR2 SVGIG (reference sequence). CDR3 size: 16 residues. V lost 3 bases to trimming and J lost 10 bases; unmatched junction nucleotides: 17. The CDR3 nucleotides are TGTGCCTGGAGCCCAGACAGGGCCCCCCAAGGCACAAAACTGTTTTTT. It encodes CAWSPDRAPQGTKLFF. Combining the CDR3 with reference TRBV30 and TRBJ1-4 gives the whole variable domain SQTIHQWPATLVQPVGSPLSLECTVEGTSNPNLYWYRQAAGRGLQLLFYSVGIGQISSEVPQNLSASRPQDRQFILSSKKLLLSDSGFYLCAWSPDRAPQGTKLFFGSGTQLSVL.

The rearrangement links TRBV6-1 to TRBJ1-1; no reliable D call. CDR3 length: 13 residues. Trimming left V 5 bases short and J 4 bases short, with 11 bases between. CDR1 is MNHNS, CDR2 SASEGT, per germline. CDR3 protein: CASSFGWVTEAFF. The CDR3 DNA follows: TGTGCCAGCAGTTTCGGTTGGGTCACTGAAGCTTTCTTT.